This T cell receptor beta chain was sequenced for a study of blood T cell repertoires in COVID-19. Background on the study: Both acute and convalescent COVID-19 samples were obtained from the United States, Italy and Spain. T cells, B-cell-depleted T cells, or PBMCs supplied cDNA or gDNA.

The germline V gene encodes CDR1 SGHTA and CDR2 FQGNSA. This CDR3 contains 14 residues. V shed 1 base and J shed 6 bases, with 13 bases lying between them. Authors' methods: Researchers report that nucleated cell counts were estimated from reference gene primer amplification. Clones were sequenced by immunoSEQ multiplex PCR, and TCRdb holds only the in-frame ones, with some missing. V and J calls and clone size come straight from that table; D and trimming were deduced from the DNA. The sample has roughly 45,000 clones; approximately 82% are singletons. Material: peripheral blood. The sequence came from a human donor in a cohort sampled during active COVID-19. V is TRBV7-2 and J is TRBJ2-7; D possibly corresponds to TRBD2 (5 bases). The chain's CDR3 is CASSLGGVAGEQYF. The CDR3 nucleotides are TGTGCCAGCAGCTTAGGGGGAGTCGCCGGCGAGCAGTACTTC.